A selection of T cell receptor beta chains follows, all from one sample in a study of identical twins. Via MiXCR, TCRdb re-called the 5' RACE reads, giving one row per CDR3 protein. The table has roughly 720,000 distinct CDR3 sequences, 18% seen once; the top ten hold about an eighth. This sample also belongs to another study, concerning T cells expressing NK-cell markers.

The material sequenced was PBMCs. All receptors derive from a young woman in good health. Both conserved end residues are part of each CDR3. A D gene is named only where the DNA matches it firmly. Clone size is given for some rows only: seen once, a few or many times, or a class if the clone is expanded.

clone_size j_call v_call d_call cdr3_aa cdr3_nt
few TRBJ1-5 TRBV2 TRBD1 CASSGQGDGNQPQHF TGTGCCAGCAGTGGACAGGGAGACGGCAATCAGCCCCAGCATTTT
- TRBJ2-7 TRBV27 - CASGTGGGEQYF TGTGCCAGCGGTACTGGTGGGGGTGAGCAGTACTTC
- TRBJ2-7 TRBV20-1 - CSAPGDRYEQYF TGCAGCGCCCCGGGGGACCGCTACGAGCAGTACTTC
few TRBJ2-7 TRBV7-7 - CASSFDSDGAYF TGTGCTAGCAGCTTCGACTCGGACGGGGCGTACTTC
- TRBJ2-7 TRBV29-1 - CSVGRAGSSYEQYF TGCAGCGTTGGCAGGGCAGGGAGCTCCTACGAGCAGTACTTC
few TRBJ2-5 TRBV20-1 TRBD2 CSAPRSGETQYF TGCAGCGCCCCACGTAGCGGGGAGACCCAGTACTTC
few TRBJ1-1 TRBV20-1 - CSARDPAGKAWTEAFF TGCAGTGCTAGAGATCCGGCAGGGAAGGCGTGGACTGAAGCTTTCTTT
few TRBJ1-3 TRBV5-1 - CASSSEKYGNTIYF TGCGCCAGCAGCTCCGAAAAATATGGAAACACCATATATTTT
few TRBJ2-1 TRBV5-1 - CASSLGGPNTGNEQFF TGCGCCAGCAGCTTGGGGGGACCCAATACGGGAAATGAGCAGTTCTTC
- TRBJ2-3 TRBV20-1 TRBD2 CSARGLATTDTQYF TGCAGTGCTAGGGGACTAGCTACCACAGATACGCAGTATTTT
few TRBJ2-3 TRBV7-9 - CASSLASERPTDTQYF TGTGCCAGCAGCTTGGCTAGCGAGCGACCCACAGATACGCAGTATTTT
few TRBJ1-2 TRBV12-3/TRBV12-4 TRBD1 CASSLQGDIYGYTF TGTGCCAGCAGCCTTCAGGGGGACATTTATGGCTACACCTTC
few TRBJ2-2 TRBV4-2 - CASSQVRGTGNTGELFF TGTGCCAGCAGCCAAGTCCGGGGCACTGGTAACACCGGGGAGCTGTTTTTT
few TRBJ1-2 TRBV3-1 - CASSPIQGSDYGYTF TGTGCCAGCAGCCCAATACAGGGTTCTGACTATGGCTACACCTTC
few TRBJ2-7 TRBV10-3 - CAIRVVGDEQYF TGTGCCATCAGGGTGGTCGGCGACGAGCAGTACTTC
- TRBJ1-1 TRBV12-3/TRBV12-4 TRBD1 CATRTGLTNTEAFF TGTGCCACCAGGACAGGATTAACGAACACTGAAGCTTTCTTT
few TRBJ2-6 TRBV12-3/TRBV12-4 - CASTAAGYSGANVLTF TGTGCCAGCACCGCCGCGGGATACTCTGGGGCCAACGTCCTGACTTTC
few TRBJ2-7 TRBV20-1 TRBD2 CSASTSGVSEQYF TGCAGTGCTAGTACGAGCGGGGTCAGCGAGCAGTACTTC
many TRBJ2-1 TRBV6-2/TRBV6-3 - CASSGYVLRADYNEQFF TGTGCCAGCAGCGGATACGTTCTGAGGGCGGACTACAATGAGCAGTTCTTC
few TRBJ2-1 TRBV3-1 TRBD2 CASSPPLGTSGGLYNEQFF TGTGCCAGCAGCCCCCCTCTTGGGACTAGCGGGGGGTTATACAATGAGCAGTTCTTC
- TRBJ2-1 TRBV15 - CATSRRADEQFF TGTGCCACCAGCAGGCGAGCAGATGAGCAGTTCTTC
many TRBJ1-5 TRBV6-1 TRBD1 CASRQGGNQPQHF TGTGCCAGCCGTCAGGGGGGCAATCAGCCCCAGCATTTT
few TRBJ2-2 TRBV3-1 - CASTLGVPGTGELFF TGTGCCAGCACCCTGGGAGTCCCGGGCACCGGGGAGCTGTTTTTT
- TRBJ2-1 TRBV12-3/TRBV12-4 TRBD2 CASSSGAGGPYNEQFF TGTGCCAGCAGTTCCGGTGCGGGGGGGCCTTACAATGAGCAGTTCTTC
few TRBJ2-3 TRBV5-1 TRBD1 CASSLGQGSADTQYF TGCGCCAGCAGCTTGGGACAGGGGAGCGCAGATACGCAGTATTTT
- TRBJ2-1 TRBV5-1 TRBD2 CASSGTSGGKNEQFF TGCGCCAGCAGCGGAACTAGCGGGGGGAAAAATGAGCAGTTCTTC
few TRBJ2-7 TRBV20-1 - CSASVLPYEQYF TGCAGTGCTAGTGTCCTTCCTTACGAGCAGTACTTC
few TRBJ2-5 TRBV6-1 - CASRRTGSETQYF TGTGCCAGCAGACGGACTGGATCGGAGACCCAGTACTTC
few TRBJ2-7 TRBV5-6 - CASSLRRVQMVYEQYF TGTGCCAGCAGCTTGAGGAGGGTCCAGATGGTGTACGAGCAGTACTTC
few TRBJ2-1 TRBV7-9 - CASSHTRAHNEQFF TGTGCCAGCAGCCATACACGGGCCCACAATGAGCAGTTCTTC
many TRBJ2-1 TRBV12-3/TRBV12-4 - CASSLGAGKQFF TGTGCCAGCAGTTTAGGGGCGGGCAAGCAGTTCTTC